This TCR beta chain derives from a study of STAT5B mutations in CD4+ large granular lymphocyte leukemia (dated by TCRdb to the early 2020s). For the wider study: Among healthy controls, the CDR3 'QG' motif was associated with a particular HLA allele. The study compared the TCRbeta repertoires of patients with CD4+ T-cell large granular lymphocyte leukemia against the TCRbeta repertoires of healthy blood donors. Flow cytometry performed on FACSCanto II or FACSVerse showed that the purified fractions had more than 95% purity among lymphocytes. Overall study outcomes, separate from this receptor: Enrichment of TRBV06-family usage was observed among the top patient clones (8/27) relative to healthy controls (2/35). The data were not HLA-matched, and the relatively small sample size could explain the higher clonality seen in CD4+ compared with CD8+ T-LGLL. Main leukemic clonotypes were private to each patient, although under 30% appeared at low frequency in other patients' non-leukemic repertoires. Compared with healthy CD4+ repertoires, CD4-sorted patient repertoires appeared more clonal, and this difference remained even after the putative leukemic clones were removed.

For this chain, trimming is 5 bases at the V end and 0 bases at the J end, and the number of junction bases without a gene match is 10. CDR1 and CDR2 (LNHDA, SQIVND) derive from the germline V gene (reference sequence). Spanning cysteine to phenylalanine, the CDR3 consists of 17 amino acids. Only the CDR3 region is kept as DNA, spanning 51 bases read in frame from base 1. The immunoSEQ assay at survey resolution was used to sequence TCRbeta rearrangements from genomic DNA. The authors' pipeline ran thus. In the TCR sequencing data, the smallest productive clonotype frequency that could be detected was 2.59 x 10-5. Analyses included only productive TCRbeta rearrangements, meaning complete and in-frame sequences. The clonality of each sample was calculated as Simpson clonality in the immunoSEQ Analyzer version 3.0. Clones were binned by frequency as very rare, small, medium, large (1-20%) or hyperexpanded (>20%). Generation probabilities were estimated with OLGA 1.2.3, V-gene circos plots were made with VDJtools, specificities were searched in VDJdb, and CDR3 motifs were identified with GLIPH. The clones in this table, taken by TCRdb from immuneACCESS, are in-frame only. Not every clone is retained; where verified, under half of the shortfall comes from an unresolved V gene, and the cause of the rest is unknown. The DNA gave D and trimming, while V, J and clone size come from that table. Here the sample has 20,000 to 25,000 clones; 79% occur a single time. The ten largest make up around 0.4% of the sample.

The healthy control group was made up of around 38 blood donors, and the Finnish Red Cross blood service supplied their buffy coats. All TCR-sequenced material derived from peripheral blood: patient blood samples and healthy donor buffy coats. Ficoll-Hypaque gradient centrifugation was used to isolate peripheral blood mononuclear cells. CD4+ cells were purified magnetically from the buffy coats of healthy controls. Genomic DNA was extracted with the Gentra Puregene Cell and Tissue kit and quantified on a Qubit 2.0 fluorometer. This clone has a handful of counts. The clone's antigen remains unknown. No base quality information exists; no much larger clone differs at one position.

The receptor comes from a human donor in good health. The sample comprised CD4+ T cells from blood buffy coats. The chain uses TRBV19 and TRBJ1-3, and 7 bases in between align with TRBD1. CDR3 protein: CASSSGQASYSGNTIYF. The DNA sequence is given as TGTGCCAGTAGTTCCGGACAGGCCAGCTACTCTGGAAACACCATATATTTT.